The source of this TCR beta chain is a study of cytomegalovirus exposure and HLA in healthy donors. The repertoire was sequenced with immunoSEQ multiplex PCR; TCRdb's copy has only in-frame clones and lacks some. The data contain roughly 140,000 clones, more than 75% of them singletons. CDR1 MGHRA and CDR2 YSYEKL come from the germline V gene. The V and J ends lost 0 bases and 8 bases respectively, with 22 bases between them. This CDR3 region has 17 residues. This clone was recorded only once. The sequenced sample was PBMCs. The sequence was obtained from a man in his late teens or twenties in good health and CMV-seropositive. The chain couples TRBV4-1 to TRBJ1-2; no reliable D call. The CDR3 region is CASSQEELVRRGRGYTF. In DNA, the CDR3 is TGCGCCAGCAGCCAAGAGGAATTGGTCCGCCGGGGTCGCGGCTACACCTTC.